This paragraph covers one T cell receptor beta chain sequence. Antigen unknown. The record originates from a study of T cells in Graves' hyperthyroidism and ophthalmopathy. RNA transcripts yielded amplified TCR beta CDR3 regions. An initial round of RT-PCR targeting the TCR CDR3 relied on the HTBI primer set. TCRdb independently ran MiXCR on the multiplex PCR reads; one entry per CDR3 protein. This table has more than 500,000 distinct CDR3 sequences, approximately 49% appearing once. Orbital computed tomography and thyroid ultrasound, together with serum TRAb and thyroxine and clinical symptoms, were used for diagnoses. General study results and limits: Most clonotypes expanded in thyroid above 0.001 were likewise present in blood. Before onset, by a median of approximately 5.9 months, the model predicted ophthalmopathy.

V dropped 1 base and J dropped 5 bases, with 11 bases sitting between them. This CDR3 spans 13 amino acids. The germline gives CDR1 DFQATT, CDR2 SNEGSKA (reference sequence). The sequenced sample was peripheral blood or thyroid tissue (not recorded which). This chain joins TRBV20-1 and TRBJ1-2, with D possibly being TRBD1 (5 bases). This TCR came from an adult woman with Graves' disease, either hyperthyroidism or ophthalmopathy (not recorded which). CDR3 sequence (DNA): TGCAGTGCTAGAGCTACAGGCCTATATGGCTACACCTTC. Translation: CSARATGLYGYTF.